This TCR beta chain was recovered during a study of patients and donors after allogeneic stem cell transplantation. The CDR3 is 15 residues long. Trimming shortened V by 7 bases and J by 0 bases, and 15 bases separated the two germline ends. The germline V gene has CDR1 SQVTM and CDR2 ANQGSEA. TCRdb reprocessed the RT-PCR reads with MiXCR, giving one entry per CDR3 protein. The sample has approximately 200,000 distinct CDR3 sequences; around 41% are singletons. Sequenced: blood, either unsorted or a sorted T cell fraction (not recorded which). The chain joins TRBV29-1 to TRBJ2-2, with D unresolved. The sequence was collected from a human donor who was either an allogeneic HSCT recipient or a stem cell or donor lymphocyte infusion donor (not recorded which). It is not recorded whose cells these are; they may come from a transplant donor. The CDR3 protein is CSARRALTNTGELFF. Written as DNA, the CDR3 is TGCAGCGCCCGACGGGCCTTAACGAACACCGGGGAGCTGTTTTTT.